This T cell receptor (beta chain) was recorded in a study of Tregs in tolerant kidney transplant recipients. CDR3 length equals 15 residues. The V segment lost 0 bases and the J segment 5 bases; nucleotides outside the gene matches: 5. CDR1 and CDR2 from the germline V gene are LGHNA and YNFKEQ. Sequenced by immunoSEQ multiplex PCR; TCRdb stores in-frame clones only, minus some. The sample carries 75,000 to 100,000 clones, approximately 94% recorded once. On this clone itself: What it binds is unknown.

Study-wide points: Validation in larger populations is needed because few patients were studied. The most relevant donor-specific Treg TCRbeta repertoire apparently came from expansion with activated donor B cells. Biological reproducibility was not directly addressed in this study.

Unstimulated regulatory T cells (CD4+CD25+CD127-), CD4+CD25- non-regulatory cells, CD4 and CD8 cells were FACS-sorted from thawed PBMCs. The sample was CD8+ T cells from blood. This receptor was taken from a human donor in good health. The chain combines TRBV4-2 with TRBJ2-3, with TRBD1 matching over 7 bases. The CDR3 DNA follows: TGTGCCAGCAGCCAAGACAGGGGGTCACTAGATACGCAGTATTTT. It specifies CASSQDRGSLDTQYF.